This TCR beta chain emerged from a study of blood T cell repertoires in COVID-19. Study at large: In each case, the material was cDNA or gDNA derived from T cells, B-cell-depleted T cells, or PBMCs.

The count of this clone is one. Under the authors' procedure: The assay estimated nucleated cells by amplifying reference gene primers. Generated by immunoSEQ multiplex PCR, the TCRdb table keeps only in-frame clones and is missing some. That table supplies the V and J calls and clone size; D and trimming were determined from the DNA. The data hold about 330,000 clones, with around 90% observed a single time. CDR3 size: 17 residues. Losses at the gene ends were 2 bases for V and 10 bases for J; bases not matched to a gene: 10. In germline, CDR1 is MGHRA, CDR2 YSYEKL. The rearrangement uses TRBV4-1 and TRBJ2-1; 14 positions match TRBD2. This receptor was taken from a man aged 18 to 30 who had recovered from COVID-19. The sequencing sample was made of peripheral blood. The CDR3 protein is CASSQIRATSGRGEQFF. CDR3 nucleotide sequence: TGCGCCAGCAGCCAAATTCGGGCGACTAGCGGGAGGGGAGAGCAGTTCTTC.